The rows below give T cell receptor beta chains drawn from one sample of a study of shared T cell receptors in the human thymus. Profiled with immunoSEQ multiplex PCR; TCRdb holds only in-frame clones, not every one. Here the sample spans about 660,000 clones, around 89% being singletons. A further study also used this sample, focusing on human thymus T cells.

Sequenced material: thymocytes. All receptors come from a boy under two years old with a congenital heart defect. Both conserved end residues are part of each CDR3. D genes are given only for firm matches. Clone size is given for some rows only: seen once, a few or many times, or a class if the clone is expanded.

size	D	V	length	J	DNA	CDR3
-	-	TRBV30	14	TRBJ2-7	TGTGCCTGGACCCCAGGGGTTTTGTCCTACGAGCAGTACTTC	CAWTPGVLSYEQYF
-	TRBD2	TRBV27	15	TRBJ2-3	TGTGCCAGCAGTCCCCTAGCGGGACGGGCAGATACGCAGTATTTT	CASSPLAGRADTQYF
-	-	TRBV30	14	TRBJ2-2	TGTGCCTGGAGGGTAGCGATGAACACCGGGGAGCTGTTTTTT	CAWRVAMNTGELFF
once	TRBD2	TRBV4-2	15	TRBJ2-7	TGTGCCAGCAGCCTATCTCGCGGGAGCGGCTACGAGCAGTACTTC	CASSLSRGSGYEQYF
-	TRBD2	TRBV27	17	TRBJ2-1	TGTGCCAGCAGTATACTGACCGGGACTAGCGGGAGGAATGAGCAGTTCTTC	CASSILTGTSGRNEQFF
-	TRBD2	TRBV30	19	TRBJ2-1	TGTGCCTGGAGTGTACGAGACTTAGCGGGAGGAAGCTCCTACAATGAGCAGTTCTTC	CAWSVRDLAGGSSYNEQFF
-	TRBD2	TRBV5-4	17	TRBJ2-1	TGTGCCAGCAGCCCTCGCCCCCAGGGCGGGGGGGGTAATGAGCAGTTCTTC	CASSPRPQGGGGNEQFF
-	TRBD1	TRBV6-1	18	TRBJ1-2	TGTGCCAGCAGTGAAAATGCCCAGAACAGGGGGCGCGACTATGGCTACACCTTC	CASSENAQNRGRDYGYTF
-	TRBD1	TRBV29-1	14	TRBJ2-1	TGCAGCGTTCTGTACAGGGGGCTAATTGGTGAGCAGTTCTTC	CSVLYRGLIGEQFF
-	TRBD2	TRBV19	16	TRBJ2-1	TGTGCCAGTAATATGTTGGGGCGGGAGGAGTACAATGAGCAGTTCTTC	CASNMLGREEYNEQFF
-	TRBD1	TRBV27	15	TRBJ2-7	TGTGCCAGCAGTCTAGGGGGACAGGGATACTACGAGCAGTACTTC	CASSLGGQGYYEQYF
-	-	TRBV30	17	TRBJ1-3	TGTGCCTGGAGTGGGGTCCAGGGGACACACTCTGGAAACACCATATATTTT	CAWSGVQGTHSGNTIYF
-	-	TRBV29-1	12	TRBJ2-4	TGCAGCGTTGGGACAGCAAAAAACATTCAGTACTTC	CSVGTAKNIQYF
-	-	TRBV27	13	TRBJ2-7	TGTGCCAGCATTTCAGCGGGCGCCTACGAGCAGTACTTC	CASISAGAYEQYF
-	TRBD2	TRBV7-9	18	TRBJ2-3	TGTGCCAGCAGCTGCCGGGAGGGTCTAGCGGGAGTTACAGATACGCAGTATTTT	CASSCREGLAGVTDTQYF
-	-	TRBV30	13	TRBJ1-1	TGTGCCTGGAGGACAATAGAGGGGACAGAAGCTTTCTTT	CAWRTIEGTEAFF
-	TRBD2	TRBV5-6	17	TRBJ2-3	TGTGCCAGCAGCAGACCCGGGACTAGCGGGAGGGCAGATACGCAGTATTTT	CASSRPGTSGRADTQYF
-	TRBD2	TRBV10-1	15	TRBJ2-7	TGCGCCAGCAGCCCCGGGACTAGCGGGTTCTACGAGCAGTACTTC	CASSPGTSGFYEQYF
once	-	TRBV30	14	TRBJ2-1	TGTGCCTGGAGGACTGGAAGCTCCTACAATGAGCAGTTCTTC	CAWRTGSSYNEQFF
-	TRBD2	TRBV5-6	17	TRBJ2-3	TGTGCCAGCAGTCTGAGACTAGCGGGAGGATACACAGATACGCAGTATTTT	CASSLRLAGGYTDTQYF
-	-	TRBV7-2	16	TRBJ1-1	TGTGCCAGCAGATCACGGGGGGGAAACTTGAACACTGAAGCTTTCTTT	CASRSRGGNLNTEAFF
-	-	TRBV29-1	14	TRBJ2-2	TGCAGCGCCGCAAAACAGGCCAACACCGGGGAGCTGTTTTTT	CSAAKQANTGELFF
-	TRBD2	TRBV6-6	15	TRBJ2-3	TGTGCCAGCAGTTCCCGACTAGCGGGAGAGGGTACGCAGTATTTT	CASSSRLAGEGTQYF
-	TRBD1	TRBV28	15	TRBJ2-7	TGTGCCAGCAGACACCCGGGACAGGACTCCTACGAGCAGTACTTC	CASRHPGQDSYEQYF
-	-	TRBV7-2	14	TRBJ2-7	TGTGCCAGCAGCTTCGCCGACGGGAACTACGAGCAGTACTTC	CASSFADGNYEQYF
-	-	TRBV19	16	TRBJ2-5	TGTGCCAGTAGTATAAAAGGCGGGAACTACCAAGAGACCCAGTACTTC	CASSIKGGNYQETQYF
-	-	TRBV27	13	TRBJ2-7	TGTGCCAGCAGTATCGAAGGGGGCTACGAGCAGTACTTC	CASSIEGGYEQYF
-	TRBD2	TRBV6-5	15	TRBJ2-1	TGTGCCAGCAGCCACACTAGCGGGAGAAGGGGGGAGCAGTTCTTC	CASSHTSGRRGEQFF
-	-	TRBV7-8	15	TRBJ2-7	TGTGCCAGCAGCTACGACAGCTGGAGCTCCTACGAGCAGTACTTC	CASSYDSWSSYEQYF
-	TRBD2	TRBV11-2	16	TRBJ2-7	TGTGCCAGCAGCCAAAGGGGCGGGAGTAGGGAGTACGAGCAGTACTTC	CASSQRGGSREYEQYF
-	TRBD2	TRBV28	16	TRBJ2-7	TGTGCCAGCAGTTTTTCGCCAGCGGGAGGGCCCTACGAGCAGTACTTC	CASSFSPAGGPYEQYF
-	TRBD1	TRBV10-1	18	TRBJ2-7	TGCGCCAGCAGTGAGCGAACCACCCCCGAGACAGACAGGGGCGAGCAGTACTTC	CASSERTTPETDRGEQYF
-	-	TRBV10-3	13	TRBJ1-5	TGTGCCATCAGTGAGTCGTCGGATCAGCCCCAGCATTTT	CAISESSDQPQHF
-	TRBD2	TRBV30	16	TRBJ2-1	TGTGCCTGGAGTCCGGGGACTAGCGGGAGGACTAATGAGCAGTTCTTC	CAWSPGTSGRTNEQFF
-	TRBD1	TRBV19	13	TRBJ1-2	TGTGCCACTAAAAGGACAGGGGGAGGAGGCTACACCTTC	CATKRTGGGGYTF
-	TRBD1	TRBV2	17	TRBJ1-1	TGTGCCAGCAGTGAAGTGGGCCTACAGGGGGCAGTCACTGAAGCTTTCTTT	CASSEVGLQGAVTEAFF
-	TRBD1	TRBV27	14	TRBJ1-6	TGTGCCAGCCTTCCTTCGACAGGGCAGTCACCCCTCCACTTT	CASLPSTGQSPLHF
-	TRBD2	TRBV14	16	TRBJ2-5	TGTGCCAGCAGCCTCTGGGGGAGGGCCCGAGAGGAGACCCAGTACTTC	CASSLWGRAREETQYF
-	-	TRBV9	16	TRBJ2-1	TGTGCCAGCAGCGACCAGGGTGATAGGCATTACAATGAGCAGTTCTTC	CASSDQGDRHYNEQFF
-	TRBD1	TRBV7-2	18	TRBJ2-1	TGTGCCAGCAGCCTAAAGGGGGCGACAGGGAGCTCCTACAATGAGCAGTTCTTC	CASSLKGATGSSYNEQFF
-	TRBD1	TRBV27	15	TRBJ1-5	TGTGCCAGCAGTAGGGGACAGTCCCCCCATCAGCCCCAGCATTTT	CASSRGQSPHQPQHF
-	TRBD1	TRBV2	16	TRBJ1-2	TGTGCCAGCAGCCGACAGGGGCCCTTGGGTAACTATGGCTACACCTTC	CASSRQGPLGNYGYTF
-	TRBD2	TRBV2	16	TRBJ2-3	TGTGCCAGCAGGCTAGCGGGAGGCCCACCCGCAGATACGCAGTATTTT	CASRLAGGPPADTQYF
-	TRBD1	TRBV6-4	17	TRBJ1-1	TGTGCCAGCAGCCCACAGGGGGGGAATGGGACTACGACTGAAGCTTTCTTT	CASSPQGGNGTTTEAFF
-	-	TRBV12-5	15	TRBJ1-5	TGTGCTAGTGGTTTGGTATCAGATGGCAATCAGCCCCAGCATTTT	CASGLVSDGNQPQHF